These 3 T cell receptor beta chains came from one sample sequenced in a study of blood T cell repertoires in COVID-19. Clones were sequenced by immunoSEQ multiplex PCR, and TCRdb holds only the in-frame ones, with some missing. This table has 150,000 to 200,000 clones, more than 70% appearing once. The sample was PBMCs or T cells enriched from blood (not recorded which). The receptors come from a woman aged 18-29 years who had recovered from COVID-19.

The chain uses TRBV6-1 and TRBJ1-6; D remains unclear. Germline values: CDR1 MNHNS, CDR2 SASEGT. The CDR3 is 14 residues long. Trimming took 2 bases from V and 7 from J, leaving 9 bases between them. CDR3 residues: CASSERGSNSPLHF. As DNA, the CDR3 is TGTGCCAGCAGTGAAAGAGGGTCGAATTCACCCCTCCACTTT.

This chain links TRBV6-5 with TRBJ2-3, with 7 bases fitting TRBD2. Per the germline V gene, CDR1 is MNHEY and CDR2 is SVGAGI. The CDR3 covers 14 residues. Losses at the gene ends were 2 bases for V and 2 bases for J; bases not matched to a gene: 1. The DNA for the CDR3 is TGTGCCAGCAGTTACGAGCGGGACACAGATACGCAGTATTTT. Translation: CASSYERDTDTQYF.

Worth noting for this clone: Within the sample, other DNA sequences also encode this same CDR3. V gene TRBV10-1 combines with J gene TRBJ1-1; the D is unclear. Looked up from germline, CDR1 is WNHNN and CDR2 is SYGVQD (reference sequence). Trimming removed 0 bases at V and 5 bases at J, with 7 bases between. The CDR3 covers 13 residues. The CDR3: CASSESRVTEAFF. CDR3 coding DNA: TGCGCCAGCAGTGAGTCGAGGGTGACTGAAGCTTTCTTT.